Listed here is a single T cell receptor beta chain. This entry comes from a study of blood T cell repertoires in COVID-19. Turning to the study itself: Sources were T cells, B-cell-depleted T cells, or PBMCs; the material itself was cDNA or gDNA.

Under the authors' procedure: For nucleated cells, counts were estimated from reference gene primer amplification. Clones were sequenced by immunoSEQ multiplex PCR, and TCRdb holds only the in-frame ones, with some missing. V and J calls and clone size are copied from that table; D and trimming were computed from the DNA. The data hold approximately 170,000 clones, with around 83% observed a single time. This TCR was recovered from a man between 70 and 80 years old who had recovered from COVID-19. The sequenced material came from peripheral blood.

CDR3 residues: CASSETLTSRRETQYF. The CDR3 DNA reads TGTGCCAGCAGTGAAACCCTGACTAGCAGGAGGGAGACCCAGTACTTC. The chain couples TRBV25-1 to TRBJ2-5; 7 nucleotides match TRBD2. Trimming took 2 bases from V and 5 from J; bases not matched to a gene: 11. Germline CDR1 is MGHDK and CDR2 is SYGVNS. CDR3 length equals 16 residues.